Listed here are 2 T cell receptor beta chains from one sample, sequenced in a study of blood T cell repertoires in COVID-19. Sequencing used immunoSEQ multiplex PCR; TCRdb keeps in-frame clones, though not all of them. The sample includes a few hundred thousand clones, around 80% seen only once; the top ten take roughly 8.7%. Sequencing was performed on peripheral blood. The receptors stem from a man between 50 and 59 years old with active or convalescent COVID-19.

The CDR3 is CASSLAGVIAGGQETQYF. CDR3 coding DNA: TGCGCCAGCAGCTTGGCGGGGGTGATAGCGGGAGGCCAAGAGACCCAGTACTTC. The chain joins TRBV5-1 to TRBJ2-5; 10 bases agree with TRBD2. The CDR3 has 18 residues. The ends lost 0 bases at V and 1 base at J; junction bases unmatched: 9. CDR1 and CDR2 (germline): SGHRS, YFSETQ. Supplemented by reference TRBV5-1 and TRBJ2-5, the full variable domain reads KAGVTQTPRYLIKTRGQQVTLSCSPISGHRSVSWYQQTPGQGLQFLFEYFSETQRNKGNFPGRFSGRQFSNSRSEMNVSTLELGDSALYLCASSLAGVIAGGQETQYFGPGTRLLVL.

This chain joins TRBV19 and TRBJ2-6; TRBD1 matches 7 bases. This CDR3 region has 18 residues. The J segment lost 0 bases and the V segment lost 3 bases, leaving 8 bases of the junction unmatched. From germline, CDR1 is LNHDA and CDR2 SQIVND (reference sequence). CDR3 nucleotides: TGTGCCAGTAGTATCAGGGGACAGTCCTTCTCTGGGGCCAACGTCCTGACTTTC. The encoded protein is CASSIRGQSFSGANVLTF.